The 26 T cell receptor beta chains in this list originate from one sample, sequenced in a study of cytomegalovirus exposure and HLA in healthy donors. A multiplex PCR was run with 60 Vbeta primers and 13 Jbeta primers. Measured with immunoSEQ multiplex PCR; TCRdb has only the in-frame clones, and not every one. The sample carries some 150,000 clones, 80% recorded once. The sequenced sample was PBMCs. The origin of the receptors is a male donor in good health and CMV-seronegative.

The chain couples TRBV19 to TRBJ1-2, with TRBD1 matching 9 bases. Germline lookup yields CDR1 LNHDA and CDR2 SQIVND (reference sequence). V shed 11 bases, J shed 1 base, and the junction held 8 bases outside the gene matches. The CDR3 runs 14 residues. The DNA for the CDR3 is TGTGCCGCCGGGACAGGGCCAATTAACTATGGCTACACCTTC. It is translated as CAAGTGPINYGYTF.

The count of this clone is one. This sequence joins TRBV5-1 and TRBJ1-2; D not resolved. Germline CDR1 and CDR2: SGHRS and YFSETQ. The V gene lost 4 bases and the J gene lost 9 bases, with 25 bases spanning the gap. This CDR3 comprises 16 residues. CDR3 sequence reads: CASSPRPLTETLRYTF. CDR3 coding DNA: TGCGCCAGCAGCCCGCGCCCACTTACAGAGACCCTTCGCTACACCTTC.

This sequence joins TRBV5-5 and TRBJ1-1; 7 bases fit TRBD1. The V and J ends lost 0 bases and 8 bases, in that order; junction bases with no gene match: 13. The length of the CDR3 is 16 residues. CDR1 and CDR2 from the germline V gene are SGHKS and YYEKEE (reference sequence). The CDR3 spells CASSLAGTESIREAFF. CDR3 coding DNA: TGTGCCAGCAGCTTGGCCGGGACAGAATCTATTCGGGAAGCTTTCTTT.

The genes are TRBV7-9 and TRBJ2-7; a weak D match, TRBD1 (5 bases). This CDR3 contains 14 residues. CDR1 and CDR2 (germline): SEHNR, FQNEAQ (reference sequence). With 5 bases removed from V and 2 bases from J, the gap between germline ends came to 13 bases. The CDR3 sequence is CASSDRDSAYEQYF. CDR3 in DNA: TGTGCCAGCAGCGACCGCGACAGCGCCTACGAGCAGTACTTC.

The chain carries TRBV28 and TRBJ2-2, with 8 bases that match TRBD1. V was pared by 3 bases and J by 1 base, with 7 bases of the junction left unmatched. Germline lookup yields CDR1 MDHEN and CDR2 SYDVKM. The CDR3 is 17 amino acids. The CDR3 sequence: CASSLGTGAENTGELFF. The CDR3 coding sequence is TGTGCCAGCAGTTTGGGGACAGGTGCCGAGAACACCGGGGAGCTGTTTTTT.

In DNA, the CDR3 is TGTGCCAGCAGCTTAGGGGGGAGGGCTACGCAGTATTTT. Amino acid sequence: CASSLGGRATQYF. This chain joins TRBV7-2 and TRBJ2-3, with 7 bases that match TRBD2. The CDR3 is 13 amino acids. V shed 1 base, J shed 8 bases, and the junction held 3 bases outside the gene matches. Germline loops: CDR1 SGHTA, CDR2 FQGNSA.

This clone showed up just once. This chain links TRBV18 with TRBJ2-3; D gene unclear. Per germline, CDR1 KGHSH and CDR2 LQKENI. The CDR3 contains 18 residues. V was clipped by 2 bases and J by 0 bases, with 18 bases between them. As DNA, the CDR3 is TGTGCCAGCTCACCAATTTACGAGCTTACCTCTAGCACAGATACGCAGTATTTT. Its protein is CASSPIYELTSSTDTQYF.

The chain links TRBV10-3 to TRBJ2-1; 9 positions agree with TRBD1. The CDR3 is 15 residues long. V gave up 6 bases and J gave up 3 bases; unmatched junction bases: 6. Looked up from germline, CDR1 is ENHRY and CDR2 is SYGVKD. In DNA, the CDR3 is TGTGCCATCAGCAACACAGGGGGCGACTACAATGAGCAGTTCTTC. It encodes CAISNTGGDYNEQFF.

The rearrangement joins TRBV9 to TRBJ2-1; 7 bases match TRBD1. This CDR3 has 15 amino acids. From germline, CDR1 is SGDLS and CDR2 YYNGEE. V lost 4 bases, J lost 0 bases, and 4 bases stayed unmatched. The CDR3 nucleotides read TGTGCCAGCAGCCCCCGGGACAGCTCCTACAATGAGCAGTTCTTC. It yields the protein CASSPRDSSYNEQFF.

The chain links TRBV5-1 to TRBJ1-1; tentatively, D is TRBD1 (6 bases). CDR3 length: 15 amino acids. Germline CDR1 is SGHRS and CDR2 is YFSETQ. The V gene lost 0 bases and the J gene lost 2 bases, with 11 bases spanning the gap. The CDR3 spells CASSLGEGVNTEAFF. DNA for the CDR3: TGCGCCAGCAGCTTGGGTGAGGGGGTAAACACTGAAGCTTTCTTT.

The V call is TRBV4-2, the J call TRBJ1-4, with D maybe TRBD1 (5 bases). The CDR3 extends over 14 amino acids. Germline V gene lookup returns CDR1 LGHNA and CDR2 YNFKEQ. Trimming pared 5 bases from V and 8 bases from J, leaving 15 bases between. The CDR3 nucleotides read TGTGCCAGCAGCTCGGGGACGGGAGAAGAAAAACTGTTTTTT. Its translation is CASSSGTGEEKLFF.

The chain recombines TRBV5-1 with TRBJ2-2; D is perhaps TRBD1 (6 bases). CDR1 and CDR2 (germline): SGHRS, YFSETQ. There are 15 residues in the CDR3. Trimming removed 5 bases from V and 4 bases from J, with 15 bases in between. CDR3 region: CASRSAGDGTGELFF. For the CDR3, the DNA is TGCGCCAGCAGATCCGCAGGGGATGGCACCGGGGAGCTGTTTTTT.

This clone was seen only once. The chain employs TRBV4-3 and TRBJ2-1; possible D gene TRBD1, 5 bases. The germline V and J ends were trimmed by 0 bases and 7 bases, with 10 bases remaining between them. CDR1 LGHNA and CDR2 YSLEER come from the germline V gene. The CDR3 covers 14 residues. CDR3 loop: CASSQDAGLNEQFF. The CDR3 DNA reads as TGCGCCAGCAGCCAAGATGCAGGGTTGAATGAGCAGTTCTTC.

The chain carries TRBV4-3 and TRBJ2-3; D perhaps matches TRBD2 (5 bases). Per the germline V gene, CDR1 is LGHNA and CDR2 is YSLEER. This CDR3 has 16 amino acids. The V end was cut by 1 base, the J end by 0 bases, with 11 bases between. This CDR3 is CASSQGPAVSTDTQYF. The CDR3, as DNA: TGCGCCAGCAGCCAAGGTCCAGCGGTGAGCACAGATACGCAGTATTTT.

J is TRBJ2-1 and V is TRBV2; 10 bases line up with TRBD2. Germline CDR1 SNHLY, CDR2 FYNNEI. The J segment lost 6 bases and the V segment lost 7 bases, leaving 9 bases of the junction unmatched. The length of the CDR3 is 15 residues. The CDR3 bases are TGTGCCAGCATGATACTAGCGGGGAGGGGCAATGAGCAGTTCTTC. Its translation is CASMILAGRGNEQFF.

The chain couples TRBV6-6 to TRBJ2-7; D call uncertain. V was pared by 6 bases and J by 4 bases, with 7 bases between. In germline, CDR1 is MNHNY, CDR2 SVGAGI (reference sequence). This CDR3 has 11 amino acids. As DNA, the CDR3 is TGTGCCAGCAGCCCTAGATACGAGCAGTACTTC. Its translation is CASSPRYEQYF.

This clone has more than one count but fewer than ten. The gene calls are TRBV18 and TRBJ2-7, with a weak D call TRBD2 (6 bases). Looked up from germline, CDR1 is KGHSH and CDR2 is LQKENI. Between the trimmed V and J ends, which lost 0 bases and 6 bases, there was a span of 15 bases. The CDR3 sequence is 15 residues long. In DNA, the CDR3 is TGTGCCAGCTCACCACCGGGCGGGGAATCGTCCGAGCAGTACTTC. Its translation: CASSPPGGESSEQYF.

The genes are TRBV9 and TRBJ2-7; the D is unclear. The CDR3 spans 14 residues. The germline V and J ends were trimmed by 0 bases and 2 bases, with 9 bases remaining between them. Germline CDR1 is SGDLS and CDR2 is YYNGEE. Written as DNA, the CDR3 is TGTGCCAGCAGCGTAGACGGAGCGACCTACGAGCAGTACTTC. Amino acid sequence: CASSVDGATYEQYF. The full variable domain, its missing parts supplied by reference TRBV9 and TRBJ2-7, is DSGVTQTPKHLITATGQRVTLRCSPRSGDLSVYWYQQSLDQGLQFLIQYYNGEERAKGNILERFSAQQFPDLHSELNLSSLELGDSALYFCASSVDGATYEQYFGPGTRLTVT.

This chain joins TRBV25-1 and TRBJ2-7; D is unresolved. The CDR3 is made up of 13 amino acids. CDR1 and CDR2 from the germline V gene are MGHDK and SYGVNS. Trimming left V 4 bases short and J 4 bases short, with 11 bases between. The CDR3 coding sequence is TGTGCCAGCAGTGCTCTAACCCCTTACGAGCAGTACTTC. Translation gives CASSALTPYEQYF.

The CDR3 region has the DNA TGTGCCAGCAGTCTATTCAGGGGGGATAATTCACCCCTCCACTTT. Translated: CASSLFRGDNSPLHF. This chain uses TRBV7-2 with TRBJ1-6; 7 bases line up with TRBD1. The CDR3 runs to 15 residues. Germline CDR1 SGHTA, CDR2 FQGNSA. The V gene end was trimmed by 6 bases and the J gene end by 5 bases; junction bases not matched to a gene: 7.

The rearrangement joins TRBV7-9 to TRBJ1-6, with a possible D match to TRBD1 (6 bases). The CDR3 runs to 16 residues. V was shortened by 0 bases and J by 7 bases, with 13 bases between the two germline ends. The germline CDR1 and CDR2 sequences are SEHNR and FQNEAQ (reference sequence). CDR3 residues: CASSLAGGGPNSPLHF. For the CDR3, the DNA is TGTGCCAGCAGCTTAGCCGGGGGGGGCCCCAATTCACCCCTCCACTTT.

V usage is TRBV2 and J usage is TRBJ2-7; no reliable D call. The germline V and J ends were trimmed by 6 bases and 3 bases, with 12 bases remaining between them. The CDR3 length is 13 residues. From germline, CDR1 is SNHLY and CDR2 FYNNEI. CDR3 protein: CASRITVNYEQYF. The CDR3 DNA is TGTGCCAGCAGGATTACGGTGAACTACGAGCAGTACTTC.

The gene calls are TRBV19 and TRBJ2-5; a weak D match, TRBD1 (6 bases). The end of the DNA aligns better with TRBJ2-7, so the J call may be wrong. CDR1 is LNHDA and CDR2 is SQIVND in the germline V gene (reference sequence). This CDR3 has 15 residues. DNA for the CDR3: TGTGCCAGTAGTAAGGACAGTACTATTCCCTACGAGCAGTACTTC. Amino acids: CASSKDSTIPYEQYF.

The gene calls are TRBV4-1 and TRBJ1-2; 7 nucleotides agree with TRBD1. The V segment lost 4 bases and the J segment 8 bases; nucleotides outside the gene matches: 4. Per the germline V gene, CDR1 is MGHRA and CDR2 is YSYEKL. The CDR3 is 12 amino acids. The CDR3: CASSLTGWGYTF. In DNA form, the CDR3 reads TGCGCCAGCAGCCTGACAGGGTGGGGCTACACCTTC.

This chain connects TRBV18 to TRBJ1-3; D unclear. There are 16 residues in the CDR3. CDR1 KGHSH and CDR2 LQKENI come from the germline V gene. V was trimmed by 0 bases and J by 0 bases, leaving 9 bases between them. The CDR3 sequence is CASSPPGLTSGNTIYF. CDR3 sequence (DNA): TGTGCCAGCTCACCACCTGGACTTACCTCTGGAAACACCATATATTTT.

The genes are TRBV4-3 and TRBJ1-3; D not resolved. V was cut by 1 base and J by 0 bases, with 10 bases left in between. CDR3 length: 16 amino acids. The germline gives CDR1 LGHNA, CDR2 YSLEER. The CDR3 bases are TGCGCCAGCAGCCAAGCAGGCAGTAACTCTGGAAACACCATATATTTT. This translates into CASSQAGSNSGNTIYF.